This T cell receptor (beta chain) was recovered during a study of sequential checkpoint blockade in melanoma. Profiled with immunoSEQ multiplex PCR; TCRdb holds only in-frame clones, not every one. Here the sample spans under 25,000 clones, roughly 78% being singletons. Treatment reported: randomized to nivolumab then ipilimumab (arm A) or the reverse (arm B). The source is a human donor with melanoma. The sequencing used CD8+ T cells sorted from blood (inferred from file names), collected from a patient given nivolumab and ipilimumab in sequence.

DNA of the CDR3: TGTGCCAGCAGCTCAACTTGGACTAGTGGCACAGATACGCAGTATTTT. Translated: CASSSTWTSGTDTQYF. The J gene is TRBJ2-3, the V gene TRBV7-9, with 7 bases that match TRBD2. The CDR3 consists of 16 residues. V shed 4 bases and J 1 base; nucleotides not matched to a gene: 8. Germline V gene lookup returns CDR1 SEHNR and CDR2 FQNEAQ (reference sequence).